Listed below are T cell receptor beta chains from one sample, sequenced in a study of blood T cells in healthy people across ages. TCRdb re-called the 5' RACE reads with MiXCR, one entry per CDR3 protein. The sample holds 900,000 to 950,000 distinct CDR3 sequences, roughly 28% seen once. This sample was shared with a second study, whose subject was T cells of mothers and their children.

The sample was blood. The receptors derive from a woman aged 40 to 50 in good health. Each CDR3 is given with its conserved first and last residue. The D gene is left open where the match is weak. Size tells how often a clone was seen (once, few, many) or the class of an expanded clone, and some rows leave it out.

clone size	J gene	V gene	D gene	CDR3 DNA	CDR3 protein
many	TRBJ2-2	TRBV7-2	-	TGTGCCAGCAGCTTGGGGCAGGGAATAGCCGGGGAGCTGTTTTTT	CASSLGQGIAGELFF
many	TRBJ2-4	TRBV11-2	-	TGTGCCAGCAGCCGATGGGGAAAAAACATTCAGTACTTC	CASSRWGKNIQYF
few	TRBJ1-2	TRBV5-1	-	TGCGCCAGCAGCTTGATGCAACTTGGACAGAACTATGGCTACACCTTC	CASSLMQLGQNYGYTF
many	TRBJ1-2	TRBV5-1	-	TGTGCCAGCAGTCTAGGGCAGGACTATGGCTACACCTTC	CASSLGQDYGYTF
many	TRBJ1-6	TRBV20-1	-	TGCAGTGCTAAGAAGGGGGGGAATTCACCCCTCCACTTT	CSAKKGGNSPLHF
few	TRBJ2-1	TRBV5-5	TRBD1	TGTGCCAGCAGCTTGGCAGGGGGACCTTCTGTCCATGAGCAGTTCTTC	CASSLAGGPSVHEQFF
-	TRBJ1-2	TRBV5-8	-	TGTGCCAGCAGCGTCCGGGGGGTCTCCCGCTATGGCTACACCTTC	CASSVRGVSRYGYTF
-	TRBJ2-7	TRBV7-2	TRBD1	TGTGCCAGCAGCTATAAGACAGGGGCCCCCTACGAGCAGTACTTC	CASSYKTGAPYEQYF
-	TRBJ1-1	TRBV20-1	TRBD1	TGCAGTGCTAGGAAAAATCAGGGGGGAACTGAAGCTTTCTTT	CSARKNQGGTEAFF
-	TRBJ1-4	TRBV7-2	-	TGTGCCAGCAGTCAAGGGGGATGGGGTGAAAAACTGTTTTTT	CASSQGGWGEKLFF
-	TRBJ2-3	TRBV4-1	-	TGCGCCAGCAGCCAGCAATCTACGGCCACAGATACGCAGTATTTT	CASSQQSTATDTQYF
-	TRBJ1-4	TRBV4-3	-	TGCGCCAGCAGCCAAGACGGAGTAACTAATGAAAAACTGTTTTTT	CASSQDGVTNEKLFF
-	TRBJ2-1	TRBV6-4	TRBD1	TGTGCCAGCAGTGAAGGGGGCGCCTACAATGAGCAGTTCTTC	CASSEGGAYNEQFF
many	TRBJ2-3	TRBV5-1	-	TGCGCCAGCAGGAGGGATCAATACACAGATACGCAGTATTTT	CASRRDQYTDTQYF
few	TRBJ2-1	TRBV7-2	TRBD1	TGTGCCAGCAGCTTAGCCCCGACAGGGAGCTCCTACAGTGAGCAGTTCTTC	CASSLAPTGSSYSEQFF
-	TRBJ1-2	TRBV14	-	TGTGCCAGCAGCCAAGGCAAAGGGGCAGGGAGCTATGGCTACACCTTC	CASSQGKGAGSYGYTF
many	TRBJ2-6	TRBV18	TRBD1	TGTGCCAGCTCCTTCAGGGGGAGCTCTGGGGCCAACGTCCTGACTTTC	CASSFRGSSGANVLTF
few	TRBJ1-1	TRBV25-1	-	TGTGCCAGCAGTGAATCTGTGGGCGAAGCTTTCTTT	CASSESVGEAFF
-	TRBJ1-1	TRBV29-1	TRBD1	TGCAGCGGTTATACAGGGGGCACTGAAGCTTTCTTT	CSGYTGGTEAFF
-	TRBJ1-1	TRBV20-1	-	TGCAGTGCTCTGGAAGTCAGAACCAACACTGAAGCTTTCTTT	CSALEVRTNTEAFF
few	TRBJ2-7	TRBV4-1	TRBD1	TGCGCCAGCAGCCAGGGACAGGACTTCTCCTACGAGCAGTACTTC	CASSQGQDFSYEQYF
once	TRBJ2-1	TRBV4-1	-	TGCGCCAGCAGCCAAGTGTGGGGGGCGAGCTCCTACAATGAGCAGTTCTTC	CASSQVWGASSYNEQFF
few	TRBJ1-5	TRBV5-1	TRBD1	TGCGCCAGCAGCGATGACAGGGGGGCCATCTACAATCAGCCCCAGCATTTT	CASSDDRGAIYNQPQHF
-	TRBJ1-1	TRBV7-6	-	TGTGCCAGCAGCCGGGGGCGGCAGACTGAAGCTTTCTTT	CASSRGRQTEAFF
few	TRBJ2-4	TRBV28	TRBD1	TGTGCCAGCAGTTCCTACAGGACAGGCAAAAACATTCAGTACTTC	CASSSYRTGKNIQYF
few	TRBJ2-1	TRBV7-3	TRBD1	TGTGCCAGCAGCTTGCGGACCGGGACAGGGGGCATTGAGCAGTTCTTC	CASSLRTGTGGIEQFF
many	TRBJ2-1	TRBV7-3	-	TGTGCCAGCAGCTTAACTCACACCAACAATGAGCAGTTCTTC	CASSLTHTNNEQFF
-	TRBJ2-1	TRBV20-1	-	TGCAGTGCTAAGGTCCTCCTCGCCCCCTACAATGAGCAGTTCTTC	CSAKVLLAPYNEQFF
-	TRBJ2-3	TRBV9	-	TGTGCCAGCAGTGGCCGCGGGTCTAGCACAGATACGCAGTATTTT	CASSGRGSSTDTQYF
-	TRBJ2-7	TRBV29-1	TRBD1	TGCAGCGTTACGGACAGGGGCGAGCAGTACTTC	CSVTDRGEQYF
many	TRBJ2-1	TRBV5-1	-	TGCGCCAGCAGCTTGGACGGAGGAGGGTCCTTTGATGAGCAGTTCTTC	CASSLDGGGSFDEQFF
-	TRBJ2-1	TRBV7-9	-	TGTGTCAGCAGTGCCGGGTCTCAGTACTACAATGAGCAGTTCTTC	CVSSAGSQYYNEQFF
-	TRBJ2-2	TRBV29-1	TRBD1	TGCAGCGTTTTCCAGGGGGCCGGGGAGCTGTTTTTT	CSVFQGAGELFF
many	TRBJ2-5	TRBV6-1	TRBD2	TGTGCCACAGACCCTGGACTAGCGGGGGGGCGGGGAGAGACCCAGTACTTC	CATDPGLAGGRGETQYF
-	TRBJ2-6	TRBV14	TRBD1	TGTGCCAGCAGCCAAGAAGGGACAGGGCTATCTGGGGCCAACGTCCTGACTTTC	CASSQEGTGLSGANVLTF
-	TRBJ1-1	TRBV9	TRBD1	TGTGCCAGCAGCGTAGGACAGGGAGGGGAGAACACTGAAGCTTTCTTT	CASSVGQGGENTEAFF
many	TRBJ1-5	TRBV4-1	-	TGCGCCAGCAGCCAAGATGAAGGGAATCAGCCCCAGCATTTT	CASSQDEGNQPQHF
-	TRBJ2-6	TRBV11-2	TRBD2	TGTGCCAGCAGCCCCCGGACTAGCGGACTCTCTGGGGCCAACGCCCTGACTTTC	CASSPRTSGLSGANALTF
-	TRBJ2-5	TRBV7-9	-	TGTGCCAGCAGCCAAAATTGGGGGACCCAGTACTTC	CASSQNWGTQYF